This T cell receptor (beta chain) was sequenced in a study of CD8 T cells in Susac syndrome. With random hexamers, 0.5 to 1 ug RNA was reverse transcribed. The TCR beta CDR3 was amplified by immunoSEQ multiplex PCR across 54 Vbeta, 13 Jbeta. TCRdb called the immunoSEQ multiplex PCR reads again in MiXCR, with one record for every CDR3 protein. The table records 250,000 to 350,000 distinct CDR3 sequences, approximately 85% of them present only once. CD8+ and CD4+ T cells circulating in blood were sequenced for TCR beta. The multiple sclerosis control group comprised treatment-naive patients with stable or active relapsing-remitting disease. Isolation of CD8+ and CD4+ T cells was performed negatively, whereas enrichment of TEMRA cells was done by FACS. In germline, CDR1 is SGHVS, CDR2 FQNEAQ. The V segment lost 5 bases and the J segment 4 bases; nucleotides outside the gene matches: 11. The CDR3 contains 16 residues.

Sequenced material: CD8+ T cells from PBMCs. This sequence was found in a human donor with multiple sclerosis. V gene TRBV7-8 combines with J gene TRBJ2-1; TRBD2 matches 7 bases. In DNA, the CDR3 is TGTGCCAGCAGCCATTGGACCCGGGAGGCATACAATGAGCAGTTCTTC. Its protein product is CASSHWTREAYNEQFF.